The clone carrying this T cell receptor (beta chain) was observed a few times. Here immunoSEQ multiplex PCR was the method, and the copy in TCRdb shows in-frame clones only, minus some. Of tens of thousands of clones in the sample, about 92% were seen once. The CDR3 is 14 residues long. V shed 3 bases and J shed 4 bases, with 13 bases lying between them. The germline V gene encodes CDR1 SGDLS and CDR2 YYNGEE. The data belong to a study of T cell changes during pregnancy in multiple sclerosis. This clonotype originated in a female donor with multiple sclerosis, enrolled in a pregnancy study. The material was CD4+ T cells from peripheral blood mononuclear cells, obtained after pregnancy. The V gene is TRBV9, the J gene TRBJ1-2; D uncertain. In nucleotides, the CDR3 is TGTGCCAGCAGCGCCACGGGGAGCGGCTATGGCTACACCTTC. This translates into CASSATGSGYGYTF.